This T cell receptor (beta chain) is from a study of technical replicates of blood from a handful of donors (dated by TCRdb to the late 2010s). The method was the immunoSEQ multiplex PCR assay. The source is immuneACCESS, and TCRdb retained only in-frame sequences with V and J called. Part of the clones is not carried over; for the studies checked, unresolved V genes explain less than half of this, and the remainder is unexplained. For this sample the table gives approximately 70,000 clones, of which approximately 90% were detected only once. 4.5% to 5% of the sample lies in the top ten. Turning to this clone: Its antigen specificity is not known. No per-base quality is available; no much larger clone lies one base away.

CDR1 and CDR2 (MNHNY, SVGAGI) derive from the germline V gene (reference sequence). The CDR3 runs 15 residues from the cysteine to the phenylalanine. The only DNA kept is the CDR3, 45 bases in frame from the first base. After removal of 5 bases from V and 1 base from J, the junction retains 5 bases not matched to a gene. Sequenced material: PBMCs. The receptor comes from a human donor in good health. Some clones in this sample may be carry-over from other donors' samples. This chain joins TRBV6-6 to TRBJ2-7, with 10 middle bases fitting TRBD1. The DNA sequence is given as TGTGCCAGCAGTGACCGGGACAGGGGTTCCTACGAGCAGTACTTC. Its protein is CASSDRDRGSYEQYF.